The sequence of this T cell receptor (beta chain) was determined in a study of OX40 agonist ivuxolimab in advanced cancers. Across the whole study: The patients received agonistic anti-OX40 (CD134) antibody ivuxolimab. Whole-study results and caveats: The study found among the lowest clonal expansion in partial responders at 0.1-3.0 mg/kg. Several nonresponders also turned out to have low normalized T-cell clonal expansion.

This CDR3 has 15 amino acids. CDR1 and CDR2 from the germline V gene are LNHDA and SQIVND (reference sequence). Trimming took 6 bases from V and 0 from J, leaving 12 bases between them. As to this clone: Antigen specificity is unknown.

Some clones are missing from TCRdb's copy, which holds only in-frame ones; the method was immunoSEQ multiplex PCR. This table holds under 80,000 clones, about 85% found once. The J gene is TRBJ1-3, the V gene TRBV19; TRBD1 might be the D (5 bases). The input for sequencing was CD4+ or CD8+ T cells sorted from blood, taken in a trial of the OX40 agonist ivuxolimab. The receptor's source is an adult with an advanced solid tumor such as melanoma, head and neck, liver or kidney cancer. DNA for the CDR3: TGTGCCAGTAGACGGGACGGAAACTCTGGAAACACCATATATTTT. Amino acids: CASRRDGNSGNTIYF.